This T cell receptor (beta chain) was recovered during a study of radiation and T cells in renal cell carcinoma. Study background: Nephrectomy followed 15 Gy stereotactic body radiation by 4 weeks.

This clone has just one count. Its antigen is still unknown. Time point of the sample: baseline pretreatment blood. Stated treatment: 15 Gy SBRT to primary tumor, nephrectomy 4 weeks later. Clear cell pathology was present in this patient's renal cell carcinoma. Study-wide results and limits: Without pretreatment biopsies, baseline tumor clonotype presence was undetermined.

The table came from immunoSEQ multiplex PCR; TCRdb's copy has only in-frame clones and leaves some out. The sample has 130,000 or so clones; about 88% are singletons. CDR3 length: 19 amino acids. Germline trimming cut 4 bases from V and 1 base from J; bases unmatched to any gene: 10. Germline CDR1 SGHRS, CDR2 YFSETQ. This TCR came from a woman aged 45-60 years with renal cell carcinoma. Source: blood, taken from a patient whose treatment included radiotherapy and nephrectomy. The J gene is TRBJ2-5, the V gene TRBV5-1; 16 nucleotides align to TRBD2. CDR3 sequence reads: CASSRRPGTSGGAQETQYF. CDR3 coding DNA: TGCGCCAGCAGCAGACGTCCCGGGACTAGCGGGGGGGCCCAAGAGACCCAGTACTTC.